The clone carrying this T cell receptor (beta chain) was detected only once. Assay used: immunoSEQ multiplex PCR; TCRdb lists only in-frame clones, some missing. In the table there are fewer than 30,000 clones, 85% to 95% of which are singletons. The germline V gene has CDR1 KGHDR and CDR2 SFDVKD. The CDR3 loop spans 12 amino acids. V lost 10 bases and J lost 4, with 10 bases in between. The sample comes from a study of blood T cell repertoires in COVID-19. Seattle's enrolled individuals joined amid active infection and were then monitored longitudinally. Sequencing used peripheral blood. This clonotype was obtained from an older woman with COVID-19, enrolled during active disease. The chain has TRBV24-1 and TRBJ2-1; D is unclear. The CDR3 nucleotides are TGTGCCACGGGCAGATCATACAATGAGCAGTTCTTC. Protein product: CATGRSYNEQFF.